This TCR beta chain was identified during a study of blood T cell repertoires in COVID-19. This clone occurred once. Sequenced by immunoSEQ multiplex PCR; TCRdb stores in-frame clones only, minus some. The top ten hold 0.8% to 0.9% of the sample, which has under 450,000 clones, roughly nine tenths seen once. Germline CDR1 reads LGHDT; CDR2 reads YNNKEL (reference sequence). Between the trimmed V and J ends, which lost 0 bases and 0 bases, there was a span of 12 bases. The CDR3 length is 17 residues. This rearrangement joins TRBV3-1 (or the pseudogene TRBV3-2) to TRBJ1-3, with D tentatively TRBD1 (5 bases). The specimen sequenced was PBMCs or T cells enriched from blood (not recorded which). The receptor was isolated from a woman aged 40 to 49 who had been exposed to COVID-19. The CDR3 bases are TGTGCCAGCAGCCAAGATCAAGGGGCCGTCTCTGGAAACACCATATATTTT. Residues: CASSQDQGAVSGNTIYF.